Shown below are 23 T cell receptor beta chains from a single sample sequenced in a study of T cells in Graves' hyperthyroidism and ophthalmopathy. Using RNA transcripts as the source, TCR beta CDR3 regions were amplified. HTBI primers were used for first-round RT-PCR of the TCR CDR3. Using its own MiXCR run on the multiplex PCR reads, TCRdb lists one record per CDR3 protein. The repertoire includes around 400,000 distinct CDR3 sequences, just under 25% of them detected once, and 70% to 75% sits in the top ten. The sequencing input was blood. Every receptor here comes from a man aged 50-60 years with Graves' hyperthyroidism.

The rearrangement links TRBV7-2 to TRBJ1-2, with D possibly TRBD1 on 5 matching bases. Germline V gene sequence: CDR1 SGHTA, CDR2 FQGNSA. The CDR3 length is 14 residues. Trimming left V 5 bases short and J 3 bases short, with 13 bases between. CDR3 protein: CASSPDRDHYGYTF. Written as DNA, the CDR3 is TGTGCCAGCAGCCCCGACAGAGATCACTATGGCTACACCTTC.

This clonotype was picked up many times. The V and J genes are TRBV11-2 and TRBJ2-1; a weak D match, TRBD2 (6 bases). The V end lost 5 bases, the J end lost 9 bases, and 14 bases lay between the germline ends. Per the germline V gene, CDR1 is SGHAT and CDR2 is FQNNGV. The CDR3 covers 13 residues. The CDR3 loop reads CASSIMEGGEQFF. The CDR3 region has the DNA TGTGCCAGCAGCATTATGGAGGGAGGTGAGCAGTTCTTC.

The chain joins TRBV20-1 to TRBJ2-7; D unresolved. TRBJ2-1 matches the DNA end more closely, so the J call is doubtful. The CDR3 has 15 amino acids. Germline lookup yields CDR1 DFQATT and CDR2 SNEGSKA (reference sequence). CDR3 in DNA: TGCAGTGCTAGAGATCGAGGTAGGCCATACAATGAGCAGTTCTTC. Its translation: CSARDRGRPYNEQFF.

A word on this clonotype: A much larger clone differs by one base, so this may be a read error. CDR3 sequence: CASMGAGVDGYTF. The CDR3 DNA sequence: TGTGCCAGCATGGGAGCGGGAGTTGATGGCTACACCTTC. This rearrangement joins TRBV28 to TRBJ1-2; D remains unclear. With 7 bases removed from V and 6 bases from J, the gap between germline ends came to 15 bases. CDR3 length: 13 amino acids. Germline V CDR1 and CDR2: MDHEN, SYDVKM.

This clonotype was counted at least ten times. V gene TRBV11-3 combines with J gene TRBJ2-1; 10 nucleotides align to TRBD1. CDR3 length equals 15 residues. Germline CDR1 reads SGHNT; CDR2 reads YENEEA. J was trimmed by 5 bases and V by 5 bases; bases with no gene match: 6. The CDR3: CASSRDRGRDNEQFF. CDR3 DNA: TGTGCCAGCAGCCGAGACAGGGGGCGTGACAATGAGCAGTTCTTC.

The chain links TRBV7-2 to TRBJ2-7; TRBD2 agrees at 7 bases. The germline gives CDR1 SGHTA, CDR2 FQGNSA. The ends lost 0 bases at V and 4 bases at J; junction bases unmatched: 3. The CDR3 has 14 residues. CDR3 coding DNA: TGTGCCAGCAGCTTAGCGGCGGGAGAATACGAGCAGTACTTC. As protein: CASSLAAGEYEQYF.

This clonotype was counted between two and nine times. The rearrangement uses TRBV28 and TRBJ2-4, with D perhaps matching TRBD1 (5 bases). In germline, CDR1 is MDHEN, CDR2 SYDVKM. Trimming stripped 6 bases from V and 1 base from J, with 16 bases between. The CDR3 length is 16 residues. The CDR3 bases are TGTGCCAGCAGACCTAGGACATCCGGGGCCAAAAACATTCAGTACTTC. Amino acid sequence: CASRPRTSGAKNIQYF.

This clonotype was seen repeatedly, ten times or more. This sequence joins TRBV5-1 and TRBJ2-7; tentatively, D is TRBD2 (6 bases). The CDR3 covers 14 residues. The germline V gene has CDR1 SGHRS and CDR2 YFSETQ. V was trimmed by 3 bases and J by 7 bases, leaving 17 bases between them. CDR3 in amino acids: CASSSDGRAGEQYF. Written as DNA, the CDR3 is TGCGCCAGCAGCTCGGACGGACGCGCGGGGGAGCAGTACTTC.

The chain employs TRBV2 and TRBJ2-3, with TRBD2 matching 8 bases. The CDR3 loop spans 16 amino acids. The trim removed 4 bases at V and 6 bases at J, leaving 12 bases unmatched. CDR1 SNHLY and CDR2 FYNNEI come from the germline V gene. CDR3 in amino acids: CASSVDSGIPTDTQYF. DNA of the CDR3: TGTGCCAGCAGTGTGGATAGCGGGATACCCACCGATACGCAGTATTTT.

This clonotype appeared many times. J is TRBJ2-7 and V is TRBV27; TRBD2 might be the D (6 bases). The germline V gene encodes CDR1 MNHEY and CDR2 SMNVEV (reference sequence). This CDR3 is built from 13 residues. The V end was cut by 6 bases, the J end by 7 bases, with 16 bases between. The CDR3 loop reads CASSRDGAGEQYF. The CDR3 bases are TGTGCCAGCAGCCGGGACGGGGCGGGGGAGCAGTACTTC.

Details on this clonotype: A much larger clone differs by one base, so this may be a read error. The V gene is TRBV11-1, the J gene TRBJ2-1; 13 bases agree with TRBD2. V shed 8 bases, J shed 6 bases, and the junction held 7 bases outside the gene matches. The CDR3 sequence is 15 residues long. Germline V CDR1 and CDR2: SGHAT, FQDESV (reference sequence). CDR3 nucleotide sequence: TGTGCCAGCGGCCATCGGACTAGCGGGAGCAATGAGCAGTTCTTC. It codes for CASGHRTSGSNEQFF.

The CDR3 reads CASSESRLEQYF. DNA for the CDR3: TGCGCCAGCAGTGAGTCTCGGCTCGAGCAGTACTTC. The chain recombines TRBV10-2 with TRBJ2-7; D uncertain. The CDR3 contains 12 residues. The V gene lost 0 bases and the J gene lost 6 bases, with 6 bases spanning the gap. From germline, CDR1 is WSHSY and CDR2 SAAADI.

In this sample, this clonotype turned up a few times. The rearrangement joins TRBV10-3 to TRBJ2-2, with 7 bases lining up with TRBD2. The junction had 8 bases not matched to a gene; V was cut back by 7 bases and J by 6 bases. This CDR3 is built from 14 residues. Germline V gene lookup returns CDR1 ENHRY and CDR2 SYGVKD. The CDR3: CAIKFSAGAGELFF. CDR3 coding DNA: TGTGCCATCAAGTTCAGTGCGGGAGCCGGGGAGCTGTTTTTT.

This chain connects TRBV6-5 to TRBJ1-2; TRBD1 is a possible D gene (5 bases). Germline CDR1 and CDR2: MNHEY and SVGAGI. Trimming removed 0 bases at V and 2 bases at J, with 10 bases between. The CDR3 length is 15 residues. The CDR3 DNA reads as TGTGCCAGCAGTTACTCGGACATATACAACTATGGCTACACCTTC. Protein product: CASSYSDIYNYGYTF.

This clonotype has at least ten counts. The chain carries TRBV3-1 and TRBJ1-1; D is undetermined. Germline values: CDR1 LGHDT, CDR2 YNNKEL (reference sequence). This CDR3 contains 15 residues. V was cut by 1 base and J by 0 bases, with 9 bases left in between. The CDR3 sequence is CASSQVPGMNTEAFF. The CDR3, as DNA: TGTGCCAGCAGCCAAGTTCCGGGAATGAACACTGAAGCTTTCTTT. Drawing the rest from reference TRBV3-1 and TRBJ1-1, the complete variable domain is DTAVSQTPKYLVTQMGNDKSIKCEQNLGHDTMYWYKQDSKKFLKIMFSYNNKELIINETVPNRFSPKSPDKAHLNLHINSLELGDSAVYFCASSQVPGMNTEAFFGQGTRLTVV.

The CDR3 DNA reads TGTGCCACCAGGGACAGGGGGCAAAATGAGCAGTTCTTC. Translated, it gives CATRDRGQNEQFF. J is TRBJ2-1 and V is TRBV24-1, with 11 bases aligning to TRBD1. The ends lost 7 bases at V and 7 bases at J; junction bases unmatched: 2. Germline CDR1 is KGHDR and CDR2 is SFDVKD. The CDR3 consists of 13 residues.

This clonotype has a handful of counts. The junction does not match germline at one end; this may be a read error. V gene TRBV7-3 combines with J gene TRBJ2-1, with D unclear. This CDR3 region has 14 residues. CDR1 is SGHTA and CDR2 is FQGTGA in the germline V gene. DNA of the CDR3: TGTGCCAGCAGCTTAAATGGCGCCTACAATAAGCAGTTCTTC. The encoded protein is CASSLNGAYNKQFF.

The chain is built from TRBV30 and TRBJ2-5; 9 nucleotides align to TRBD2. The J segment lost 2 bases and the V segment lost 8 bases, leaving 9 bases of the junction unmatched. Germline-derived CDR1 and CDR2 are GTSNPN and SVGIG (reference sequence). This CDR3 has 14 amino acids. CDR3 loop: CAGTGLARQETQYF. For the CDR3, the DNA is TGTGCCGGAACTGGACTAGCGAGGCAAGAGACCCAGTACTTC. Filled out from reference TRBV30 and TRBJ2-5, the complete variable domain reads SQTIHQWPATLVQPVGSPLSLECTVEGTSNPNLYWYRQAAGRGLQLLFYSVGIGQISSEVPQNLSASRPQDRQFILSSKKLLLSDSGFYLCAGTGLARQETQYFGPGTRLLVL.

The CDR3 loop reads CASSLGGTSGRYTQYF. The CDR3 DNA reads TGTGCCAGCAGCTTAGGAGGGACTAGCGGGAGGTATACGCAGTATTTT. V is TRBV7-9 and J is TRBJ2-3, with 15 nucleotides matching TRBD2. Losses at the gene ends were 1 base for V and 7 bases for J; bases not matched to a gene: 3. The CDR3 runs to 16 residues. The germline V gene encodes CDR1 SEHNR and CDR2 FQNEAQ (reference sequence).

This clonotype was counted ten times or more. The gene calls are TRBV12-3 or TRBV12-4 and TRBJ2-5; 13 nucleotides align to TRBD2. Losses at the gene ends were 7 bases for V and 3 bases for J; bases not matched to a gene: 8. The CDR3 has 16 residues. CDR3 protein: CASTVTGTSGEETQYF. The CDR3 bases are TGTGCCAGCACCGTTACCGGGACTAGCGGGGAAGAGACCCAGTACTTC.

The chain carries TRBV29-1 and TRBJ2-2, with 15 nucleotides matching TRBD2. The trim removed 6 bases at V and 1 base at J, leaving 6 bases unmatched. The germline V gene has CDR1 SQVTM and CDR2 ANQGSEA. This CDR3 region has 17 residues. The CDR3 reads CSVTGLAGGENTGELFF. CDR3 bases: TGCAGCGTCACGGGACTAGCGGGAGGAGAGAACACCGGGGAGCTGTTTTTT.

V and J are TRBV19 and TRBJ1-5; 8 nucleotides align to TRBD1. V lost 7 bases to trimming and J lost 1 base; unmatched junction nucleotides: 9. CDR3 size: 16 residues. CDR1 is LNHDA, CDR2 SQIVND, per germline (reference sequence). In nucleotides, the CDR3 is TGTGCCAGTAAGTTCGCCGACAGGGGAAGCAATCAGCCCCAGCATTTT. It encodes CASKFADRGSNQPQHF. Variable domain in full (rest from reference TRBV19 and TRBJ1-5): DGGITQSPKYLFRKEGQNVTLSCEQNLNHDAMYWYRQDPGQGLRLIYYSQIVNDFQKGDIAEGYSVSREKKESFPLTVTSAQKNPTAFYLCASKFADRGSNQPQHFGDGTRLSIL.

The V call is TRBV30, the J call TRBJ2-7; TRBD1 agrees at 7 bases. With 5 bases clipped from V and 4 bases from J, the junction kept 8 bases outside the gene matches. The CDR3 is 13 residues long. Germline lookup yields CDR1 GTSNPN and CDR2 SVGIG (reference sequence). The CDR3 DNA reads TGTGCCTGGGACCGACAGGGTTCTTACGAGCAGTACTTC. It codes for CAWDRQGSYEQYF.